This TCR beta chain was found in a study of blood T cell repertoires in COVID-19. Overall study context: Spain, Italy and the United States supplied samples that represented acute and convalescent COVID-19.

J was trimmed by 6 bases and V by 5 bases; bases with no gene match: 7. CDR1 is SGHTA and CDR2 is FQGNSA in the germline V gene. The length of the CDR3 is 15 residues. Profiling relied on immunoSEQ multiplex PCR, and the TCRdb table lists in-frame clones only, not all of them. The table records approximately 100,000 clones, roughly 83% of them present only once. The gene calls are TRBV7-2 and TRBJ2-1; TRBD2 agrees at 10 bases. The sequence was obtained from a woman older than 75 with active or convalescent COVID-19. The specimen was peripheral blood. The CDR3 loop reads CASSPSGGVPNEQFF. The CDR3 nucleotides are TGTGCCAGCAGCCCGAGCGGGGGGGTTCCCAATGAGCAGTTCTTC.